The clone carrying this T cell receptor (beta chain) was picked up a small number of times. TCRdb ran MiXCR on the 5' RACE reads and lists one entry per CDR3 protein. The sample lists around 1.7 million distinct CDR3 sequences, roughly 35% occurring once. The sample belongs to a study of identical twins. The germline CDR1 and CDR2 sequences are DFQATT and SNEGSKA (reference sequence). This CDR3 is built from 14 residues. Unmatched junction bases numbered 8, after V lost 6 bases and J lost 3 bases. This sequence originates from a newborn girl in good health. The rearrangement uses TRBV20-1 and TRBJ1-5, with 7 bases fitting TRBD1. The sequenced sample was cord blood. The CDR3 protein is CSATTGVINQPQHF. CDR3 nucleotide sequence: TGCAGTGCCACAACAGGGGTGATCAATCAGCCCCAGCATTTT.